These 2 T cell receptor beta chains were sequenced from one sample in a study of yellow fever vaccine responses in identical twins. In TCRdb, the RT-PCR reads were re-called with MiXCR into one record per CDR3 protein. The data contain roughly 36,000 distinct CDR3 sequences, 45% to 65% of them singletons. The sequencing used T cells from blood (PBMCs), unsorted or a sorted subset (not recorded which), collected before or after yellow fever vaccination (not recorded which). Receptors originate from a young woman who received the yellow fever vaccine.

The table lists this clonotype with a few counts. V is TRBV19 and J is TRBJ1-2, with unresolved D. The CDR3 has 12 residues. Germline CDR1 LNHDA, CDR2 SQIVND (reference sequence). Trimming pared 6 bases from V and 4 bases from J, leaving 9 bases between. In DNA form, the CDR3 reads TGTGCCAGTAGACCGTCCACCTATGGCTACACCTTC. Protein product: CASRPSTYGYTF.

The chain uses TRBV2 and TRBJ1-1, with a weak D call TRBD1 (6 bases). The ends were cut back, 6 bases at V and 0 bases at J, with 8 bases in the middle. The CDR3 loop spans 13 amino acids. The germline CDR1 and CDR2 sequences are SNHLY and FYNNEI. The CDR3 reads CASRGDMNTEAFF. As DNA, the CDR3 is TGTGCCAGCAGGGGGGACATGAACACTGAAGCTTTCTTT.